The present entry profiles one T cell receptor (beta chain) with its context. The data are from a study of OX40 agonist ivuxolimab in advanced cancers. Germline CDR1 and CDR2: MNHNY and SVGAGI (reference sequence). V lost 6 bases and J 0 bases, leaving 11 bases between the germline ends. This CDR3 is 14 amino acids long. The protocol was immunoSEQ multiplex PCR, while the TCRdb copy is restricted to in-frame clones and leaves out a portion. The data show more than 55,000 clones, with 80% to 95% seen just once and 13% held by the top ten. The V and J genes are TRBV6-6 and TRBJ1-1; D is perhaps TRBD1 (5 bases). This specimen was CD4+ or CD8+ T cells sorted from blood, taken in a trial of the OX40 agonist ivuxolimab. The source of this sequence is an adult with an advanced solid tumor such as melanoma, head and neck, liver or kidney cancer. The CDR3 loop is CASRTTVLNTEAFF. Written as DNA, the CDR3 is TGTGCCAGCAGAACGACAGTCCTGAACACTGAAGCTTTCTTT.